This TCR beta chain was identified during a study of blood T cell repertoires in COVID-19. The authors' processing: Researchers report that nucleated cell counts were estimated from reference gene primer amplification. The protocol was immunoSEQ multiplex PCR, while the TCRdb copy is restricted to in-frame clones and leaves out a portion. The DNA gave D and trimming, while V, J and clone size come from that table. The sample consists of under 100,000 clones, around nine tenths of them appearing once. During active infection, Seattle patients enrolled and were then monitored through disease. Sequenced sample: peripheral blood. The receptor was isolated from a man between 60 and 75 years old with COVID-19, enrolled during active disease.

The CDR3 nucleotides read TGTGCCAGCAGCCTCCCCGGGACTAGAACAGATACGCAGTATTTT. It is translated as CASSLPGTRTDTQYF. This chain uses TRBV11-3 with TRBJ2-3; 8 nucleotides agree with TRBD2. Looked up from germline, CDR1 is SGHNT and CDR2 is YENEEA. The junction had 7 bases not matched to a gene; V was cut back by 5 bases and J by 3 bases. The CDR3 length is 15 residues.